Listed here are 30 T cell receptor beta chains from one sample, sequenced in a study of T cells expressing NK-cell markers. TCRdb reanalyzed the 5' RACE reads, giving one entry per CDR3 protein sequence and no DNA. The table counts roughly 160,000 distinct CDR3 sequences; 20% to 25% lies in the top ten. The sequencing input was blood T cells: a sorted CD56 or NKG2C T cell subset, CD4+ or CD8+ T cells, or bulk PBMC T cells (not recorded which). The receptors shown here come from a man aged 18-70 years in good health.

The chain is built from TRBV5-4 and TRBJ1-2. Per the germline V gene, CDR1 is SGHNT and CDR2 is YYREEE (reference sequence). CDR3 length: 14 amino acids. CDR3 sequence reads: CASSASAGGSGYTF.

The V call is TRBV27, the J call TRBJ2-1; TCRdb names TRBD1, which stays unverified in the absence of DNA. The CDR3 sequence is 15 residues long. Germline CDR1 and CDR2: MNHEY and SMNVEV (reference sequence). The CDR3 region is CASSFMGVFYNEQFF.

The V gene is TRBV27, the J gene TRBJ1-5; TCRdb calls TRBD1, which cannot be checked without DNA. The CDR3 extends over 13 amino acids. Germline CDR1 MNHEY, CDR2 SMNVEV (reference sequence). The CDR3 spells CASSIRVGQPQHF.

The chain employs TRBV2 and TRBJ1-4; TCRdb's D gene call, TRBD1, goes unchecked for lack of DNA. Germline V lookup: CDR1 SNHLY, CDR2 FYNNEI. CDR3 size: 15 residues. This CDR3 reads CASSDPGQGAEKLFF.

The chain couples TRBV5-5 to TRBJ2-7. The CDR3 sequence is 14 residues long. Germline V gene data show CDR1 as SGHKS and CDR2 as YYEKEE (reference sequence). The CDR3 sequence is CASSLALGIREQYF.

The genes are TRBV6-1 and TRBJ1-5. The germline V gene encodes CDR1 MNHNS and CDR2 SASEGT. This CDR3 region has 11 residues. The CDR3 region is CASSDGQPQHF.

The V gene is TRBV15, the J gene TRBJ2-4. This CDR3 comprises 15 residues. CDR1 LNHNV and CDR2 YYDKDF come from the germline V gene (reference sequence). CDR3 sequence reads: CATSRDWGAKNIQYF.

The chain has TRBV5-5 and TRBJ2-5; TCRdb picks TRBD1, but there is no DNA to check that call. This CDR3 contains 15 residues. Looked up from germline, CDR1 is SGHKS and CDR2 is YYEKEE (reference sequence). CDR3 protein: CASSLFREDRETQYF.

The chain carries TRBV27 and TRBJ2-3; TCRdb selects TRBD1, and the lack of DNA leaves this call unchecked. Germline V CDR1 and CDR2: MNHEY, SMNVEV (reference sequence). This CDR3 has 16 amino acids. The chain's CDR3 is CASSLSPGQGADTQYF.

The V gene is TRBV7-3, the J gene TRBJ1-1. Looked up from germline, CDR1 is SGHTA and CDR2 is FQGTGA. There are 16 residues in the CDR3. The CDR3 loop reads CASSSEGGRLNTEAFF. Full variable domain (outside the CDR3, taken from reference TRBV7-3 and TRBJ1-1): GAGVSQTPSNKVTEKGKYVELRCDPISGHTALYWYRQSLGQGPEFLIYFQGTGAADDSGLPNDRFFAVRPEGSVSTLKIQRTERGDSAVYLCASSSEGGRLNTEAFFGQGTRLTVV.

CDR3 amino acids: CASSGKSRLAGEQFF. This chain joins TRBV9 and TRBJ2-1; TCRdb indicates TRBD2, and absent DNA this call remains unverified. The CDR3 length is 15 residues. CDR1 and CDR2 from the germline V gene are SGDLS and YYNGEE.

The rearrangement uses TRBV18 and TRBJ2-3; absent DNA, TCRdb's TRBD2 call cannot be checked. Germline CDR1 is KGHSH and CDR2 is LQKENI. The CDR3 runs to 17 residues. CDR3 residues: CASSPLLSGAVTDTQYF.

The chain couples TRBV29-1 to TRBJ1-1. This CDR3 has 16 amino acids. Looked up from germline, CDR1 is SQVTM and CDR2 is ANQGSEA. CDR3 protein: CSVEADGMGVNTEAFF.

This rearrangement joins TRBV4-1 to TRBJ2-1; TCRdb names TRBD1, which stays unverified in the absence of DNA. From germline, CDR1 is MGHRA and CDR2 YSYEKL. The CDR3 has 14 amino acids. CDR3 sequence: CASSRDRGYNEQFF.

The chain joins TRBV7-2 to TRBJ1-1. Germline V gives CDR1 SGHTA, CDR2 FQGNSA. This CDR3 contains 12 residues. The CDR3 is CASSLEYTEAFF.

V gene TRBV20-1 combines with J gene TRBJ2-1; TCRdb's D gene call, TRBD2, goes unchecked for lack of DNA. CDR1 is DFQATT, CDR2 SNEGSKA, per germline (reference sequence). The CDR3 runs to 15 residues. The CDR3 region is CSAALDGGPYNEQFF.

The CDR3 reads CASSLGLGVQPQHF. The V and J genes are TRBV7-2 and TRBJ1-5; TCRdb's D gene call, TRBD1, goes unchecked for lack of DNA. CDR1 SGHTA and CDR2 FQGNSA come from the germline V gene. This CDR3 region has 14 residues.

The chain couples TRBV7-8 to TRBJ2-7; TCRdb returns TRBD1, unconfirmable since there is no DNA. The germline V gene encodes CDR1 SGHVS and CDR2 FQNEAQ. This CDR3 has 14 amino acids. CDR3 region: CASSAGTASYEQYF.

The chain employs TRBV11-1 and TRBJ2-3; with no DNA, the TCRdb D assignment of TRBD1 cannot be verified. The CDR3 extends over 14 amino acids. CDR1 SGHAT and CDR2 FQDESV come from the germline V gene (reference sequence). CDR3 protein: CASSLLGGSDTQYF.

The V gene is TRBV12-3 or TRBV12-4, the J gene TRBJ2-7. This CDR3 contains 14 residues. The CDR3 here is CASSSGWSSYEQYF.

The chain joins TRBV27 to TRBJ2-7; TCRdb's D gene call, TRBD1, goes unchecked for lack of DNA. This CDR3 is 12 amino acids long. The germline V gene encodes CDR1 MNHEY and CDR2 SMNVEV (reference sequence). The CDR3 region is CASSFGGPEQYF.

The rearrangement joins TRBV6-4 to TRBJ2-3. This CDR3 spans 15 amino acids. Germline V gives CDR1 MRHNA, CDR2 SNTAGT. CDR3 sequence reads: CASTEYLRSTDTQYF.

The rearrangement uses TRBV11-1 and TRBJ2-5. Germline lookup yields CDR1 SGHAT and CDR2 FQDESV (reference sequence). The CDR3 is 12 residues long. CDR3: CASSLEKETQYF.

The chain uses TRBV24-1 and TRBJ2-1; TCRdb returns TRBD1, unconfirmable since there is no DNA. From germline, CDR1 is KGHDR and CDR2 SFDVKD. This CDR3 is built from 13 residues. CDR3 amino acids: CATSLGADNEQFF.

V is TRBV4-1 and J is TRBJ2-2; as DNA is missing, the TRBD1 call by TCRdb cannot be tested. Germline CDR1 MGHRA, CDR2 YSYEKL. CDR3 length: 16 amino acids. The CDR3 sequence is CASSQETGWSTGELFF.

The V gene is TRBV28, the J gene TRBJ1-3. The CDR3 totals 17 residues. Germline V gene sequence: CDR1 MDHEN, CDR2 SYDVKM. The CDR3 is CASSLLADSFSGNTIYF.

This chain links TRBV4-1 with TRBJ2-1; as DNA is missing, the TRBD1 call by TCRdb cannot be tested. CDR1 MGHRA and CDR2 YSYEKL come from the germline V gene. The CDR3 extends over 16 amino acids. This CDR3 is CASSQIHRVTYNEQFF.

CDR3 loop: CASQRGHSVTEAFF. J is TRBJ1-1 and V is TRBV19; TCRdb designates TRBD1, a call that cannot be tested without DNA. The CDR3 loop spans 14 amino acids. Germline loops: CDR1 LNHDA, CDR2 SQIVND (reference sequence).

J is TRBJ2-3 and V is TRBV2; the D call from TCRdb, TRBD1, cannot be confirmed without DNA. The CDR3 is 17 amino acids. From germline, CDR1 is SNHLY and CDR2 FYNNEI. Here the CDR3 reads CASSTLDRGQNSDTQYF.

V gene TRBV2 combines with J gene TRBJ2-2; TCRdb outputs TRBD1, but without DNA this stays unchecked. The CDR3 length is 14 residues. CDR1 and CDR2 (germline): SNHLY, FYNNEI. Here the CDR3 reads CASGRGADTGELFF.